What follows are 26 T cell receptor beta chains derived from one specimen sequenced in a study of blood T cells in healthy people across ages. A J-beta primer mix and a sample-barcoded 5' primer were used in a second PCR of roughly 6 to 11 cycles. Via MiXCR, TCRdb re-called the 5' RACE reads, giving one row per CDR3 protein. The sample has about 1.6 million distinct CDR3 sequences; almost 35% are singletons. Sample: blood. These receptors came from a woman aged 25 to 45 in good health.

The chain couples TRBV4-1 to TRBJ2-2; D unresolved. This CDR3 contains 16 residues. Germline V lookup: CDR1 MGHRA, CDR2 YSYEKL. Trimming removed 0 bases from V and 6 bases from J, with 14 bases in between. In DNA, the CDR3 is TGCGCCAGCAGCCAAGATACCAAGTTGGGCTCCGGGGAGCTGTTTTTT. It is translated as CASSQDTKLGSGELFF.

The chain employs TRBV27 and TRBJ2-7, with no clear D. Per the germline V gene, CDR1 is MNHEY and CDR2 is SMNVEV (reference sequence). This CDR3 region has 13 residues. Between the trimmed V and J ends, which lost 3 bases and 3 bases, there was a span of 9 bases. The CDR3 loop is CASSFSRIYEQYF. For the CDR3, the DNA is TGTGCCAGCAGTTTTTCCAGAATCTACGAGCAGTACTTC.

With respect to this clonotype: This may stem from a read error, because a much larger clone lies one nucleotide away. The chain carries TRBV4-1 and TRBJ2-7; a possible D gene is TRBD2 (5 bases). In germline, CDR1 is MGHRA, CDR2 YSYEKL. The CDR3 sequence is 13 residues long. The CDR3 reads CACSLGGGDEQYF. The CDR3 DNA reads as TGCGCCTGCAGCCTCGGAGGTGGGGACGAGCAGTACTTC.

This clonotype was recorded at least ten times. The rearrangement joins TRBV27 to TRBJ2-3; no firm D call. V was pared by 1 base and J by 2 bases, with 7 bases between. The CDR3 spans 14 residues. The germline V gene has CDR1 MNHEY and CDR2 SMNVEV (reference sequence). CDR3 coding DNA: TGTGCCAGCAGTTTATTGGGCACCACAGATACGCAGTATTTT. Residues: CASSLLGTTDTQYF.

The CDR3 loop reads CASSLWDVGSPLHF. DNA of the CDR3: TGTGCCAGCAGCTTATGGGATGTGGGATCACCCCTCCACTTT. J is TRBJ1-6 and V is TRBV7-2; D unclear. This CDR3 comprises 14 residues. CDR1 is SGHTA, CDR2 FQGNSA, per germline. V was shortened by 2 bases and J by 10 bases, with 12 bases between the two germline ends.

The genes are TRBV6-1 and TRBJ2-3; D possibly corresponds to TRBD1 (5 bases). This CDR3 comprises 13 residues. Germline CDR1 reads MNHNS; CDR2 reads SASEGT. V lost 6 bases and J lost 6, with 13 bases in between. The CDR3 spells CASSEQVSDTQYF. The CDR3 DNA is TGTGCCAGCAGCGAACAGGTGTCGGATACGCAGTATTTT.

This clonotype was recorded a few times. The J gene is TRBJ2-1, the V gene TRBV18; D perhaps matches TRBD2 (5 bases). V lost 2 bases and J lost 10, with 15 bases in between. In germline, CDR1 is KGHSH, CDR2 LQKENI. The CDR3 covers 14 residues. The CDR3 loop is CASSPSSDPSEQFF. Here the CDR3 DNA reads TGTGCCAGCTCACCAAGTAGCGACCCGTCAGAGCAGTTCTTC.

The chain carries TRBV6-1 and TRBJ2-3; 12 bases line up with TRBD1. Germline assignment: CDR1 MNHNS and CDR2 SASEGT. The CDR3 has 18 amino acids. V lost 2 bases, J lost 4 bases, and 10 bases stayed unmatched. The CDR3, as DNA: TGTGCCAGCAGTGAAACCGGGACAGGGGGCTACTGGCCAGATACGCAGTATTTT. Protein: CASSETGTGGYWPDTQYF.

A word on this clonotype: A much larger clone lies a single base off, so this may be a read error. V and J are TRBV20-1 and TRBJ1-2; 10 nucleotides align to TRBD1. The CDR3 consists of 15 residues. Germline values: CDR1 DFQATT, CDR2 SNEGSKA (reference sequence). With V trimmed by 0 bases and J by 3 bases, 4 bases remained unmatched. The CDR3 bases are TGCAGTGCTAGAGATCTGACAGGGGGCCACTATGGCTACACCTTC. Amino acid sequence: CSARDLTGGHYGYTF.

The V and J genes are TRBV4-1 and TRBJ2-1; a possible D gene is TRBD1 (5 bases). Between the trimmed V and J ends, which lost 4 bases and 13 bases, there was a span of 23 bases. The length of the CDR3 is 15 residues. CDR1 and CDR2 (germline): MGHRA, YSYEKL. CDR3 loop: CASSPIRTKQETQFF. In DNA, the CDR3 is TGCGCCAGCAGCCCCATAAGGACAAAGCAAGAGACCCAGTTCTTC.

The J gene is TRBJ2-7, the V gene TRBV9; D perhaps matches TRBD2 (6 bases). Between the trimmed V and J ends, which lost 0 bases and 3 bases, there was a span of 13 bases. CDR1 is SGDLS, CDR2 YYNGEE, per germline. The CDR3 spans 15 residues. CDR3 DNA sequence: TGTGCCAGCAGCGTAGGAGATAGCGGCCTCTACGAGCAGTACTTC. Its translation: CASSVGDSGLYEQYF.

This clonotype showed up just a few times. The V and J genes are TRBV6-5 and TRBJ2-7; possible D gene TRBD1, 5 bases. Germline CDR1 MNHEY, CDR2 SVGAGI. The CDR3 runs 12 residues. Trimming removed 7 bases from V and 6 bases from J, with 13 bases in between. The CDR3 nucleotides are TGTGCCAGCATGGATGGGGCGCGCGAGCAGTACTTC. This translates into CASMDGAREQYF.

The J gene is TRBJ1-2, the V gene TRBV6-2 or TRBV6-3; D uncertain. Trimming removed 0 bases at V and 7 bases at J, with 15 bases between. Per germline, CDR1 MNHEY and CDR2 SVGEGT. CDR3 length equals 15 residues. Here the CDR3 reads CASSYSIGLVSGYTF. The CDR3, as DNA: TGTGCCAGCAGTTACTCGATTGGGTTGGTGAGTGGCTACACCTTC.

As concerns this clonotype: This may be a read error, as it is one base from a much larger clone. This rearrangement joins TRBV7-2 to TRBJ2-1; possibly TRBD1 for D (6 bases). The germline gives CDR1 SGHTA, CDR2 FQGNSA. This CDR3 region has 15 residues. The CDR3 here is CASSWQGSSYNEQIF. The CDR3 region has the DNA TGTGCCAGCAGCTGGCAGGGGAGCTCCTACAATGAGCAGATCTTC.

The chain is built from TRBV27 and TRBJ2-1; D is possibly TRBD2 (6 bases). This CDR3 contains 15 residues. Germline V lookup: CDR1 MNHEY, CDR2 SMNVEV (reference sequence). The V gene lost 2 bases and the J gene lost 8 bases, with 16 bases spanning the gap. This CDR3 reads CASSLRRGPWDEQFF. Here the CDR3 DNA reads TGTGCCAGCAGTTTAAGGCGGGGTCCCTGGGATGAGCAGTTCTTC.

This clonotype was counted at least ten times. The V and J genes are TRBV12-3 or TRBV12-4 and TRBJ2-3; D unclear. CDR3 length: 13 residues. V dropped 6 bases and J dropped 0 bases, with 7 bases sitting between them. This CDR3 reads CASSQDSTDTQYF. DNA of the CDR3: TGTGCCAGCAGCCAGGACAGCACAGATACGCAGTATTTT.

The gene calls are TRBV18 and TRBJ2-1; 8 nucleotides match TRBD1. V dropped 3 bases and J dropped 9; count of bases not matched to a gene: 10. Germline CDR1 KGHSH, CDR2 LQKENI. The CDR3 length is 15 residues. Here the CDR3 reads CASSPWTGSIGEQFF. CDR3 DNA sequence: TGTGCCAGCTCACCGTGGACAGGGTCAATAGGTGAGCAGTTCTTC.

The V call is TRBV5-1, the J call TRBJ1-2, with D unclear. Germline V lookup: CDR1 SGHRS, CDR2 YFSETQ. This CDR3 has 13 amino acids. V gave up 0 bases and J gave up 4 bases, with 7 bases separating them. In DNA form, the CDR3 reads TGCGCCAGCAGCTTGGTCACCTCCTATGGCTACACCTTC. It yields the protein CASSLVTSYGYTF.

Only a few counts were recorded for this clonotype. The chain employs TRBV7-2 and TRBJ2-3; TRBD2 matches 14 bases. V gave up 5 bases and J gave up 2 bases; unmatched junction bases: 6. CDR1 is SGHTA and CDR2 is FQGNSA in the germline V gene. The CDR3 is made up of 17 amino acids. The CDR3 loop is CASSTRTSGRPTDTQYF. CDR3 coding DNA: TGTGCCAGCAGCACCCGGACTAGCGGGAGGCCCACAGATACGCAGTATTTT. Full variable domain (outside the CDR3, taken from reference TRBV7-2 and TRBJ2-3): GAGVSQSPSNKVTEKGKDVELRCDPISGHTALYWYRQSLGQGLEFLIYFQGNSAPDKSGLPSDRFSAERTGGSVSTLTIQRTQQEDSAVYLCASSTRTSGRPTDTQYFGPGTRLTVL.

CDR3: CASSRPRASGRNNEQFF. DNA of the CDR3: TGTGCCAGCAGCCGGCCTAGAGCTAGCGGGAGGAACAATGAGCAGTTCTTC. This chain links TRBV4-2 with TRBJ2-1; 11 bases line up with TRBD2. CDR3 length: 17 residues. Trimming removed 4 bases from V and 5 bases from J; junction bases left unmatched: 10. Germline V gene data show CDR1 as LGHNA and CDR2 as YNFKEQ.

This clonotype came up many times. The chain combines TRBV6-2 or TRBV6-3 with TRBJ2-7; tentatively, D is TRBD1 (5 bases). CDR1 MNHEY and CDR2 SVGEGT come from the germline V gene. The V and J ends lost 0 bases and 2 bases respectively, with 23 bases between them. The length of the CDR3 is 19 residues. The CDR3 reads CASSYSNILYTGEPYEQYF. CDR3 coding DNA: TGTGCCAGCAGTTACTCGAATATTCTGTACACAGGTGAACCCTACGAGCAGTACTTC.

This chain connects TRBV6-6 to TRBJ2-3, with 11 bases identical to TRBD2. The length of the CDR3 is 17 residues. Trimming took 7 bases from V and 2 from J; bases not matched to a gene: 11. Germline V gene data show CDR1 as MNHNY and CDR2 as SVGAGI (reference sequence). CDR3 loop: CASTDSGRALSTDTQYF. In DNA form, the CDR3 reads TGTGCCAGCACAGATAGCGGGAGGGCCCTGTCCACAGATACGCAGTATTTT.

This rearrangement joins TRBV3-1 to TRBJ1-2; 8 nucleotides align to TRBD1. V was pared by 5 bases and J by 6 bases, with 5 bases of the junction left unmatched. The germline V gene has CDR1 LGHDT and CDR2 YNNKEL (reference sequence). The CDR3 sequence is 13 residues long. The CDR3 spells CASSARQGHGYTF. CDR3 nucleotides: TGTGCCAGCAGCGCCAGACAGGGGCATGGCTACACCTTC.

This clonotype occurred a few times. The V call is TRBV20-1, the J call TRBJ1-5, with D perhaps matching TRBD1 (6 bases). Germline V gene lookup returns CDR1 DFQATT and CDR2 SNEGSKA (reference sequence). The CDR3 totals 14 residues. V gave up 5 bases and J gave up 6 bases, with 17 bases separating them. Here the CDR3 reads CSAQITGGSQPQHF. The DNA for the CDR3 is TGCAGTGCTCAAATTACGGGGGGCAGTCAGCCCCAGCATTTT.

This chain joins TRBV20-1 and TRBJ2-3; TRBD2 might be the D (5 bases). Germline CDR1 DFQATT, CDR2 SNEGSKA (reference sequence). Trimming cost V 6 bases and J 7 bases, with 14 bases left between them. The CDR3 covers 12 residues. CDR3 DNA sequence: TGCAGTGCATCCGACTATTCGCATACGCAGTATTTT. Protein product: CSASDYSHTQYF.

V is TRBV9 and J is TRBJ2-3; TRBD1 is a possible D gene (6 bases). Trimming took 4 bases from V and 2 from J, leaving 11 bases between them. The CDR3 loop spans 14 amino acids. The germline V gene encodes CDR1 SGDLS and CDR2 YYNGEE. CDR3 loop: CASSRDTDTDTQYF. The CDR3 DNA reads as TGTGCCAGCAGCCGGGACACAGACACAGATACGCAGTATTTT.